This T cell receptor (beta chain) was sequenced during a study of blood T cell repertoires in COVID-19. Study overall: COVID-19 samples from acute and convalescent phases originated in the United States, Italy and Spain. Sources were T cells, B-cell-depleted T cells, or PBMCs; the material itself was cDNA or gDNA.

Individuals drawn from around 24 US areas were roughly 18 to 100 years old. Produced via immunoSEQ multiplex PCR; TCRdb's table is partial and in-frame only. The sample lists approximately 450,000 clones, 70% to 90% occurring once. This TCR came from a woman between 18 and 30 years old with acute COVID-19. The sequenced sample consisted of PBMCs or T cells enriched from blood (not recorded which).

In DNA form, the CDR3 reads TGTGCCAGCAGTTACGGTGGGCTAGCATCAGATACGCAGTATTTT. Translating it yields CASSYGGLASDTQYF. The chain employs TRBV6-5 and TRBJ2-3, with D possibly being TRBD2 (5 bases). The CDR3 is 15 residues long. Germline lookup yields CDR1 MNHEY and CDR2 SVGAGI. The ends were cut back, 2 bases at V and 4 bases at J, with 13 bases in the middle.